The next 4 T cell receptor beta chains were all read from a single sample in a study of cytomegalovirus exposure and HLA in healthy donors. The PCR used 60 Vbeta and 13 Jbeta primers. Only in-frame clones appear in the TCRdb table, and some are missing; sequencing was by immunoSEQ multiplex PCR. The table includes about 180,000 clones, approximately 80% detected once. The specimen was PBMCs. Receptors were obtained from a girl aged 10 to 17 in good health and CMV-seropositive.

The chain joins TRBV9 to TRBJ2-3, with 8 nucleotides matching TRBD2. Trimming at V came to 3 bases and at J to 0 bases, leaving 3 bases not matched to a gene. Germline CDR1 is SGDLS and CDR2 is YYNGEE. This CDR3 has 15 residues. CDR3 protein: CASSDSSGSTDTQYF. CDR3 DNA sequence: TGTGCCAGCAGCGATTCTAGCGGGAGCACAGATACGCAGTATTTT.

Here the CDR3 DNA reads TGTGCCAGCAGCCTCCGACAGGTTATGGTGAATGAGCAGTTCTTC. Translating it yields CASSLRQVMVNEQFF. The J gene is TRBJ2-1, the V gene TRBV5-6, with D possibly matching TRBD1 (6 bases). V was cut by 4 bases and J by 7 bases, with 18 bases left in between. The CDR3 has 15 amino acids. Germline assignment: CDR1 SGHDT and CDR2 YYEEEE.

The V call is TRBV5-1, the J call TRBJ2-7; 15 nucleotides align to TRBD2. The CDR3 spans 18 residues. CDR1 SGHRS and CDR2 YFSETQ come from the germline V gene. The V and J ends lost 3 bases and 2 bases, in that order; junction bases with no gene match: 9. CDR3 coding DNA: TGCGCCAGCAGCTGGGGACTAGCGGGAGGCCATACCGCCTACGAGCAGTACTTC. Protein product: CASSWGLAGGHTAYEQYF.

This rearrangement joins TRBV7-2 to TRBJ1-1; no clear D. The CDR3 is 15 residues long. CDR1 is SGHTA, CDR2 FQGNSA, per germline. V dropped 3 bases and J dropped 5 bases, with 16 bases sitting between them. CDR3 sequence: CASSFLALEGTEAFF. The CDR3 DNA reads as TGTGCCAGCAGCTTTCTAGCCCTCGAGGGAACTGAAGCTTTCTTT.